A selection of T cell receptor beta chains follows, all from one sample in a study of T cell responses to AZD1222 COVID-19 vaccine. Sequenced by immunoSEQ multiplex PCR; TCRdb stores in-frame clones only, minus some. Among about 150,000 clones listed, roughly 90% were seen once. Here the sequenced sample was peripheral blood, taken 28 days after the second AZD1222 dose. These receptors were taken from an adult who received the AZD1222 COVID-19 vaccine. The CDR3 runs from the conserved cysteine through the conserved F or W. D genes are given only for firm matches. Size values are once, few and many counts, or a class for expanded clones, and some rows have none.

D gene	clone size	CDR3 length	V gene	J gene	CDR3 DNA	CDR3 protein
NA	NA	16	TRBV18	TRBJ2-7	TGTGCCAGCTCACAGGGGACCGGGCGGGTTAGTGACGAGCAGTACTTC	CASSQGTGRVSDEQYF
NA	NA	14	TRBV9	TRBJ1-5	TGTGCCAGCAGCGTACGGACAGTAGTAAAGCCCCAGCATTTT	CASSVRTVVKPQHF
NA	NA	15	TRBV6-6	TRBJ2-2	TGTGCCAGCGCAACGGGGGCCTTGAACACCGGGGAGCTGTTTTTT	CASATGALNTGELFF
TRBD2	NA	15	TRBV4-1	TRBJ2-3	TGCGCCAGCAGTCAGACTAGCGGATACACAGATACGCAGTATTTT	CASSQTSGYTDTQYF
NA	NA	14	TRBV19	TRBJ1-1	TGTGCCAGTAGTATAGCCGGGGGAAGGACTGAAGCTTTCTTT	CASSIAGGRTEAFF
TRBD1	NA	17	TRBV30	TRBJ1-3	TGTGCCTGGGACACGGGACAGGGTTCCCTCTCTGGAAACACCATATATTTT	CAWDTGQGSLSGNTIYF
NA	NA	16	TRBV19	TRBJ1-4	TGTGCCAGTAGTATAGAGGGTCGGCAGCCGAATGAAAAACTGTTTTTT	CASSIEGRQPNEKLFF
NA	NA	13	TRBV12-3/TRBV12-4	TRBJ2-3	TGTGCCAGCAGATCTACAGGGACAGATACGCAGTATTTT	CASRSTGTDTQYF
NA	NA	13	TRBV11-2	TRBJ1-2	TGTGCCAGCAGCCTCGGGACTAACTATGGCTACACCTTC	CASSLGTNYGYTF
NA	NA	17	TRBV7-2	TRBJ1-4	TGTGCCAGCAGCTCCTTATTCAAGACAGCAACTAATGAAAAACTGTTTTTT	CASSSLFKTATNEKLFF
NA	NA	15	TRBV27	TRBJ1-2	TGTGCCAGCAGCCATAACAGGGATTCTAACTATGGCTACACCTTC	CASSHNRDSNYGYTF
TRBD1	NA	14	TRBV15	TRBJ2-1	TGTGCCACCAGCAGGGCAGGGGGCCGCAATGAGCAGTTCTTC	CATSRAGGRNEQFF
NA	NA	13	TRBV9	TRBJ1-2	TGTGCCAGCAGCGCTACCAGGAACTATGGCTACACCTTC	CASSATRNYGYTF
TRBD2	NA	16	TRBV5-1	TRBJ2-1	TGCGCCAGCAGCTTGTCGTGGACTAGCGGGTACAATGAGCAGTTCTTC	CASSLSWTSGYNEQFF
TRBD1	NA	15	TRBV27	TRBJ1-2	TGTGCCAGCAGTAAGGAGGGGACAGGGGACCATGGCTACACCTTC	CASSKEGTGDHGYTF
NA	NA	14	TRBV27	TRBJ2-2	TGTGCCAGCGGGGGACAATCGAACACCGGGGAGCTGTTTTTT	CASGGQSNTGELFF
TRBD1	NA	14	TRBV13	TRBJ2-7	TGTGCCAGCAGCTTAGGGGACAGGGGTTACGAGCAGTACTTC	CASSLGDRGYEQYF
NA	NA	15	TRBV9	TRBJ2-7	TGTGCCAGCAGCGTGACTGCAGGGAGCTCCTACGAGCAGTACTTC	CASSVTAGSSYEQYF
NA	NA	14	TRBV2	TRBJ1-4	TGTGCCAGCCGTCAGGAGGACCGGGTGAAAAAACTGTTTTTT	CASRQEDRVKKLFF
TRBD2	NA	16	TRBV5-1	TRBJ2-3	TGCGCCAGCAGCTACGGACTAGCGGGGGCAACAGATACGCAGTATTTT	CASSYGLAGATDTQYF
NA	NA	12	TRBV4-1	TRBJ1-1	TGCGCCAGCAGCCAAATTGGGGGTGAAGCTTTCTTT	CASSQIGGEAFF
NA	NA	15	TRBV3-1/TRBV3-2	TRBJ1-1	TGTGCCAGCAGCCCCCCAGGGCTCAGAAATACTGAAGCTTTCTTT	CASSPPGLRNTEAFF
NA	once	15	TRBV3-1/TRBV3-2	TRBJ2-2	TGTGCCAGCAGCCAAGGGGGGGTTAACACCGGGGAGCTGTTTTTT	CASSQGGVNTGELFF
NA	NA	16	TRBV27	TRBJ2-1	TGTGCCAGCAGTTTAAGGGCGGCTCCGTCCTACAATGAGCAGTTCTTC	CASSLRAAPSYNEQFF
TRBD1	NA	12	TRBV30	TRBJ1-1	TGTGCCTGGAGCCCAGGGGGCTCGGGCGCTTTCTTT	CAWSPGGSGAFF
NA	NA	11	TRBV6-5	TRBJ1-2	TGTGCCAGTAAACTAGACTATGGCTACACCTTC	CASKLDYGYTF
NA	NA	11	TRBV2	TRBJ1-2	TGTGCCAGCAGTGGTTATGACGGCTACACCTTC	CASSGYDGYTF
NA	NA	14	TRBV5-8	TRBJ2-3	TGTGCCAGCAGCTTGGAACGGAACACAGATACGCAGTATTTT	CASSLERNTDTQYF
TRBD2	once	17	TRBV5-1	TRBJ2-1	TGCGCCAGCAGCCCCAGTATTGTCGGGGGGAGTTTTAATGAGCAGTTCTTC	CASSPSIVGGSFNEQFF
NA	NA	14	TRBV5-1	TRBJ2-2	TGCGCCAGCAGCTTACCGGGGCGGACCGGGGAGCTGTTTTTT	CASSLPGRTGELFF